The T cell receptor beta chain described here comes from a study of regulatory T cells in long-lasting Graves disease. The V end was cut by 3 bases, the J end by 4 bases, with 12 bases between. Germline lookup yields CDR1 LNHDA and CDR2 SQIVND (reference sequence). The CDR3 runs to 14 residues. Building of the TCR beta libraries involved iRepertoire HTBI primers and Arm-PCR of CDR3 regions. A single record per CDR3 protein comes from TCRdb applying MiXCR to the multiplex PCR reads. Among 400,000 to 500,000 distinct CDR3 sequences listed, around 15% were seen once. As for time point: newly diagnosed GD, antithyroid drugs for less than 3 months. The TCR library used RNA extracted from PBMCs. These data were also filed under a second study, of T cells in Graves' hyperthyroidism and ophthalmopathy. That source adds: Uncontrolled infection, other autoimmune disease, pregnancy and lactation each barred patients from inclusion. Among thyroid clonotypes expanded above 0.001, most also appeared in blood.

The gene calls are TRBV19 and TRBJ1-1; D remains ambiguous. Sequences were derived from peripheral blood mononuclear cells (PBMCs), sampled at new diagnosis, from a patient treated with antithyroid drugs. The TCR sequence derives from a woman aged 45-60 years with Graves disease. The DNA of the CDR3 is TGTGCCAGTAGTATCGGCCCCCCCAGCACTGAAGCTTTCTTT. It encodes CASSIGPPSTEAFF. The complete variable domain, with remaining parts taken from reference TRBV19 and TRBJ1-1, reads DGGITQSPKYLFRKEGQNVTLSCEQNLNHDAMYWYRQDPGQGLRLIYYSQIVNDFQKGDIAEGYSVSREKKESFPLTVTSAQKNPTAFYLCASSIGPPSTEAFFGQGTRLTVV.